The 12 T cell receptor beta chains in this list originate from one sample, sequenced in a study of identical twins. A single record per CDR3 protein comes from TCRdb applying MiXCR to the 5' RACE reads. Among about 890,000 distinct CDR3 sequences, 10% to 15% were seen once, and the ten largest hold about 1.6%. This sample also belongs to another study, concerning yellow fever vaccine responses in identical twins.

Material: PBMCs. These receptors originate from a woman under 30 in good health.

The chain combines TRBV3-1 with TRBJ1-3; D is undetermined. V lost 4 bases to trimming and J lost 0 bases, with 13 bases between them. This CDR3 is 16 amino acids long. The germline V gene has CDR1 LGHDT and CDR2 YNNKEL (reference sequence). The CDR3 loop reads CASSRAGISSGNTIYF. In DNA, the CDR3 is TGTGCCAGCAGCCGCGCTGGGATTAGCTCTGGAAACACCATATATTTT.

This chain joins TRBV20-1 and TRBJ2-1; D uncertain. Germline V gene sequence: CDR1 DFQATT, CDR2 SNEGSKA (reference sequence). Trimming stripped 3 bases from V and 7 bases from J, with 10 bases between. The CDR3 covers 12 residues. CDR3 in DNA: TGCAGTGCTAGTCTTCTCGGGAATGAGCAGTTCTTC. Translated: CSASLLGNEQFF.

In its sample, this clonotype was seen many times. In DNA form, the CDR3 reads TGCGCCAGCAGCCGTAGCGGGGGGGGCTACAATGAGCAGTTCTTC. It codes for CASSRSGGGYNEQFF. The V call is TRBV5-1, the J call TRBJ2-1; 11 bases are shared with TRBD2. Germline assignment: CDR1 SGHRS and CDR2 YFSETQ. The CDR3 is 15 amino acids. V was pared by 4 bases and J by 3 bases, with 3 bases of the junction left unmatched.

This clonotype has more than one count but fewer than ten. The rearrangement uses TRBV27 and TRBJ2-7, with TRBD1 matching over 12 bases. Per the germline V gene, CDR1 is MNHEY and CDR2 is SMNVEV (reference sequence). The CDR3 extends over 15 amino acids. Trimming at V came to 3 bases and at J to 6 bases, leaving 6 bases not matched to a gene. Here the CDR3 reads CASSFSGTGGFEQYV. In DNA, the CDR3 is TGTGCCAGCAGTTTCTCCGGGACAGGGGGCTTCGAGCAGTACGTC.

This clonotype was found a few times. This sequence joins TRBV14 and TRBJ2-7, with unresolved D. This CDR3 contains 14 residues. Per the germline V gene, CDR1 is SGHDN and CDR2 is FVKESK. Trimming removed 1 base at V and 2 bases at J, with 9 bases between. CDR3 in DNA: TGTGCCAGCAGCCAAGCCCTAGGGCCCTACGAGCAGTACGTC. Its translation: CASSQALGPYEQYV.

This clonotype appeared a few times. The chain carries TRBV5-1 and TRBJ2-6; 8 bases map to TRBD2. Germline CDR1 reads SGHRS; CDR2 reads YFSETQ. The CDR3 is made up of 17 amino acids. With 2 bases clipped from V and 0 bases from J, the junction kept 4 bases outside the gene matches. The CDR3 coding sequence is TGCGCCAGCAGCTTTAGCGGGGTTTCCTCTGGGGCCAACGTCCTGACTTTC. This sequence encodes CASSFSGVSSGANVLTF.

The chain carries TRBV7-3 and TRBJ2-3, with D possibly called TRBD1 or TRBD2 (6 bases each). CDR1 and CDR2 (germline): SGHTA, FQGTGA. The CDR3 spans 15 residues. V lost 1 base to trimming and J lost 3 bases, with 11 bases between them. CDR3: CASSLRGGLTDTQYF. CDR3 in DNA: TGTGCCAGCAGCTTAAGAGGGGGACTTACAGATACGCAGTATTTT.

The chain uses TRBV6-5 and TRBJ1-5; 12 nucleotides match TRBD1. Germline trimming cut 0 bases from V and 4 bases from J; bases unmatched to any gene: 10. The length of the CDR3 is 19 residues. The germline V gene has CDR1 MNHEY and CDR2 SVGAGI. In DNA, the CDR3 is TGTGCCAGCAGTTACTCTAGCGGGACAGGGGGCGATCCGAATCAGCCCCAGCATTTT. As protein: CASSYSSGTGGDPNQPQHF.

The J gene is TRBJ2-1, the V gene TRBV11-2, with 12 bases lining up with TRBD2. Unmatched junction bases numbered 10, after V lost 10 bases and J lost 15 bases. The germline gives CDR1 SGHAT, CDR2 FQNNGV. The CDR3 contains 12 residues. The CDR3 coding sequence is TGTGCCACCGGGGACACACTAGCGGGAGGGTTCTTC. Translating gives CATGDTLAGGFF. The full variable domain, completed using reference TRBV11-2 and TRBJ2-1, is EAGVAQSPRYKIIEKRQSVAFWCNPISGHATLYWYQQILGQGPKLLIQFQNNGVVDDSQLPKDRFSAERLKGVDSTLKIQPAKLEDSAVYLCATGDTLAGGFFGPGTRLTVL.

This clonotype was observed a few times. The gene calls are TRBV10-2 and TRBJ2-1; 7 bases are shared with TRBD2. The CDR3 spans 15 residues. Germline V gene data show CDR1 as WSHSY and CDR2 as SAAADI. With 6 bases clipped from V and 0 bases from J, the junction kept 5 bases outside the gene matches. CDR3 in DNA: TGCGCCAGCAGGGGAGGGAGAGGCTCCTACAATGAGCAGTTCTTC. Its protein product is CASRGGRGSYNEQFF.

This clonotype appeared many times. This chain links TRBV2 with TRBJ2-7; 10 bases match TRBD1. V was pared by 5 bases and J by 7 bases, with 11 bases of the junction left unmatched. The CDR3 runs to 15 residues. CDR1 is SNHLY, CDR2 FYNNEI, per germline. CDR3 bases: TGTGCCAGCAGTCTTTCTGGACAGGGGGAAAAGGAGCAGTACGTC. It yields the protein CASSLSGQGEKEQYV.

This clonotype was recorded at least ten times. The chain's CDR3 is CASSPGTSGRSHEQFF. The CDR3 nucleotides read TGTGCCAGCAGTCCCGGGACTAGCGGGAGGAGCCATGAGCAGTTCTTC. The chain recombines TRBV12-3 or TRBV12-4 with TRBJ2-1; TRBD2 aligns across 15 bases. Trimming at V came to 5 bases and at J to 8 bases, leaving 7 bases not matched to a gene. The CDR3 is 16 residues long.